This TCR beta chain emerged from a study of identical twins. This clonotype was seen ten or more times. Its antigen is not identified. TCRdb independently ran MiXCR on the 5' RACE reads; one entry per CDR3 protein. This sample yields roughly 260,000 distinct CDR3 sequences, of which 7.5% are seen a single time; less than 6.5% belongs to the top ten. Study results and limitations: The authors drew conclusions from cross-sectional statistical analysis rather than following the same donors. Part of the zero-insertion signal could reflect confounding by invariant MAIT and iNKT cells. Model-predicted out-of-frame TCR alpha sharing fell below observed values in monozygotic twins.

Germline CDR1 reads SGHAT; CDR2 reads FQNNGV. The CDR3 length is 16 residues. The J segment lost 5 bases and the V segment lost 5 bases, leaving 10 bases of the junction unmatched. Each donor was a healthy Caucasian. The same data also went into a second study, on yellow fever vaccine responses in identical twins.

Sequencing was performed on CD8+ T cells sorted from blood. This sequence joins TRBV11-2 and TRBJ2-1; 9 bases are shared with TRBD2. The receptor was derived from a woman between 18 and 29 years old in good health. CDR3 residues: CASSRLGGRVHNEQFF. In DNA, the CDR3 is TGTGCCAGCAGCCGGTTAGGCGGGAGGGTACACAATGAGCAGTTCTTC.